The 30 T cell receptor beta chains below were found in one sample sequenced in a study of blood T cell repertoires in COVID-19. Libraries were prepared by immunoSEQ multiplex PCR; TCRdb keeps only in-frame clonotypes and omits some of them. The table includes roughly 110,000 clones, about 90% detected once. The source material was peripheral blood. The receptors stem from a man in his forties with active or convalescent COVID-19.

This clone was found once. V and J are TRBV7-2 and TRBJ2-2; no definite D call. Germline lookup yields CDR1 SGHTA and CDR2 FQGNSA. The CDR3 runs 13 residues. Trimming left V 10 bases short and J 6 bases short, with 15 bases between. CDR3 coding DNA: TGTGCCACCTCTCGCGCATCATCCGGGGAGCTGTTTTTT. Translation: CATSRASSGELFF.

This chain uses TRBV4-1 with TRBJ2-1, with 12 bases lining up with TRBD2. The CDR3 is made up of 18 amino acids. V lost 0 bases and J lost 6; bases outside the gene matches: 9. Germline-derived CDR1 and CDR2 are MGHRA and YSYEKL. CDR3 sequence: CASSQDMSWGLAGNEQFF. CDR3 sequence (DNA): TGCGCCAGCAGCCAAGATATGTCTTGGGGACTAGCGGGCAATGAGCAGTTCTTC.

The V gene is TRBV18, the J gene TRBJ2-7; 7 nucleotides align to TRBD1. CDR1 KGHSH and CDR2 LQKENI come from the germline V gene. V was pared by 3 bases and J by 7 bases, with 12 bases of the junction left unmatched. The CDR3 consists of 15 residues. The CDR3 loop is CASSPYRQGGGEQYF. The DNA of the CDR3 is TGTGCCAGCTCACCGTACCGACAGGGTGGCGGAGAGCAGTACTTC. Full variable domain (remainder filled in from reference TRBV18 and TRBJ2-7): NAGVMQNPRHLVRRRGQEARLRCSPMKGHSHVYWYRQLPEEGLKFMVYLQKENIIDESGMPKERFSAEFPKEGPSILRIQQVVRGDSAAYFCASSPYRQGGGEQYFGPGTRLTVT.

The chain couples TRBV28 to TRBJ2-7; D perhaps matches TRBD2 (6 bases). Deletions cut 8 bases from V and 0 bases from J, with 20 bases between. The CDR3 loop spans 16 amino acids. The germline V gene has CDR1 MDHEN and CDR2 SYDVKM. CDR3 sequence (DNA): TGTGCCAGCCGCTCGAGGGGAAGCGGGCACTCCTACGAGCAGTACTTC. Translation: CASRSRGSGHSYEQYF.

This clone has a handful of counts. The genes are TRBV5-6 and TRBJ1-2; 9 nucleotides align to TRBD1. V shed 4 bases, J shed 7 bases, and the junction held 8 bases outside the gene matches. The CDR3 consists of 14 residues. From germline, CDR1 is SGHDT and CDR2 YYEEEE. The CDR3 loop is CASSPQGAFSGYTF. As DNA, the CDR3 is TGTGCCAGCAGCCCACAGGGGGCGTTTTCTGGCTACACCTTC.

The chain links TRBV30 to TRBJ1-1; a weak D match, TRBD1 (6 bases). Trimming took 5 bases from V and 2 from J, leaving 18 bases between them. Germline V CDR1 and CDR2: GTSNPN, SVGIG (reference sequence). The CDR3 consists of 15 residues. The CDR3 loop is CAWQMGGGTNTEAFF. The CDR3 DNA sequence: TGTGCCTGGCAGATGGGGGGAGGGACAAACACTGAAGCTTTCTTT.

The chain uses TRBV28 and TRBJ1-2; tentative D call: TRBD1 (5 bases). Trimming left V 6 bases short and J 4 bases short, with 15 bases between. Germline CDR1 reads MDHEN; CDR2 reads SYDVKM. The CDR3 extends over 14 amino acids. In DNA form, the CDR3 reads TGTGCCAGCAGGCCGGGGGACGGGTTCTATGGCTACACCTTC. Translated, it gives CASRPGDGFYGYTF.

This clone was recorded only once. The V gene is TRBV28, the J gene TRBJ2-6; the D gene is possibly TRBD1 (6 bases). Trimming left V 2 bases short and J 0 bases short, with 11 bases between. The V gene's germline CDR1 is MDHEN and CDR2 SYDVKM. The CDR3 length is 17 residues. Here the CDR3 DNA reads TGTGCCAGCAGTTTAAGGGGGTTGGGCTCTGGGGCCAACGTCCTGACTTTC. Residues: CASSLRGLGSGANVLTF.

The chain couples TRBV5-1 to TRBJ1-4; a possible D gene is TRBD1 (6 bases). The CDR3 covers 16 residues. Between the trimmed V and J ends, which lost 3 bases and 2 bases, there was a span of 14 bases. The germline V gene has CDR1 SGHRS and CDR2 YFSETQ. The CDR3 protein is CASSSGGQGTNEKLFF. The DNA for the CDR3 is TGCGCCAGCAGCTCGGGCGGGCAGGGGACTAATGAAAAACTGTTTTTT.

The CDR3, as DNA: TGTGCCAGCAGCTTCGGTCTAAACCAGCCCCAGCATTTT. It specifies CASSFGLNQPQHF. The chain combines TRBV7-2 with TRBJ1-5; D gene ambiguous. The CDR3 runs to 13 residues. Looked up from germline, CDR1 is SGHTA and CDR2 is FQGNSA. The V gene lost 3 bases and the J gene lost 7 bases, with 10 bases spanning the gap. Supplemented by reference TRBV7-2 and TRBJ1-5, the full variable domain reads GAGVSQSPSNKVTEKGKDVELRCDPISGHTALYWYRQSLGQGLEFLIYFQGNSAPDKSGLPSDRFSAERTGGSVSTLTIQRTQQEDSAVYLCASSFGLNQPQHFGDGTRLSIL.

The rearrangement joins TRBV29-1 to TRBJ2-1, with 8 bases that match TRBD2. J gave up 2 bases and V 6 bases, and 9 bases lay outside the gene matches. Per the germline V gene, CDR1 is SQVTM and CDR2 is ANQGSEA. This CDR3 is built from 15 residues. The CDR3, as DNA: TGCAGCGTGCGTCATAGCGGGACCCCCTACAATGAGCAGTTCTTC. It codes for CSVRHSGTPYNEQFF.

The chain has TRBV19 and TRBJ2-7, with a weak D call TRBD2 (6 bases). Germline-derived CDR1 and CDR2 are LNHDA and SQIVND (reference sequence). V was trimmed by 5 bases and J by 1 base, leaving 12 bases between them. The CDR3 has 14 residues. This CDR3 is CASSPGLMSYEQYF. The CDR3 DNA follows: TGTGCCAGTAGTCCGGGACTTATGTCCTACGAGCAGTACTTC.

J is TRBJ2-4 and V is TRBV3-1 (or the pseudogene TRBV3-2); maybe TRBD2 (5 bases). The CDR3 is made up of 14 amino acids. The germline CDR1 and CDR2 sequences are LGHDT and YNNKEL (reference sequence). V lost 3 bases, J lost 4 bases, and 10 bases lay in between. The CDR3 reads CASSQGAQKNIQYF. The DNA of the CDR3 is TGTGCCAGCAGCCAGGGAGCGCAGAAAAACATTCAGTACTTC.

The V and J genes are TRBV28 and TRBJ1-1; the match to TRBD1 covers 7 bases. Per germline, CDR1 MDHEN and CDR2 SYDVKM. There are 12 residues in the CDR3. Trimming at V came to 10 bases and at J to 6 bases, leaving 8 bases not matched to a gene. CDR3: CANSTGKAEAFF. Here the CDR3 DNA reads TGTGCCAATTCGACAGGGAAGGCTGAAGCTTTCTTT.

DNA for the CDR3: TGTGCCAGCAGCGTACAGGGGGTGGATCAGCCCCAGCATTTT. The encoded protein is CASSVQGVDQPQHF. The genes are TRBV28 and TRBJ1-5; TRBD1 aligns across 8 bases. Germline V CDR1 and CDR2: MDHEN, SYDVKM. The J segment lost 5 bases and the V segment lost 6 bases, leaving 6 bases of the junction unmatched. The CDR3 extends over 14 amino acids.

The chain recombines TRBV27 with TRBJ2-5; D unclear. Germline CDR1 MNHEY, CDR2 SMNVEV (reference sequence). The CDR3 loop spans 13 amino acids. Trimming shortened V by 4 bases and J by 1 base, and 7 bases separated the two germline ends. CDR3 amino acids: CASSSHPQETQYF. The CDR3 nucleotides are TGTGCCAGCAGTTCCCATCCCCAAGAGACCCAGTACTTC.

The V gene is TRBV4-1, the J gene TRBJ2-1, with TRBD1 identical over 10 bases. From germline, CDR1 is MGHRA and CDR2 YSYEKL. V was pared by 0 bases and J by 8 bases, with 7 bases of the junction left unmatched. CDR3 length: 16 residues. This CDR3 reads CASSQDHPGQGDEQFF. The DNA for the CDR3 is TGCGCCAGCAGCCAAGATCACCCAGGACAGGGGGATGAGCAGTTCTTC.

V gene TRBV6-2 or TRBV6-3 combines with J gene TRBJ2-3; TRBD1 matches 9 bases. Germline lookup yields CDR1 MNHEY and CDR2 SVGEGT. The CDR3 sequence is 15 residues long. Germline trimming cut 6 bases from V and 1 base from J; bases unmatched to any gene: 5. The CDR3 sequence: CASSPWTGGTDTQYF. CDR3 DNA sequence: TGTGCCAGCAGCCCTTGGACAGGGGGCACAGATACGCAGTATTTT.

The J gene is TRBJ1-2, the V gene TRBV7-9; the D gene is possibly TRBD1 (5 bases). The germline gives CDR1 SEHNR, CDR2 FQNEAQ (reference sequence). V lost 0 bases to trimming and J lost 7 bases, with 18 bases between them. The CDR3 has 16 residues. DNA for the CDR3: TGTGCCAGCAGCTTAGCGCCGAACGAACGAAGGGGTGGCTACACCTTC. Translating it yields CASSLAPNERRGGYTF.

The chain combines TRBV30 with TRBJ2-1, with no clear D. The V end lost 4 bases, the J end lost 6 bases, and 16 bases lay between the germline ends. This CDR3 comprises 14 residues. The germline gives CDR1 GTSNPN, CDR2 SVGIG (reference sequence). CDR3 sequence: CAWTPGWASNEQFF. The CDR3 bases are TGTGCCTGGACCCCCGGTTGGGCCAGCAATGAGCAGTTCTTC.

The J gene is TRBJ1-2, the V gene TRBV28; 8 positions match TRBD1. The CDR3 consists of 17 residues. V lost 1 base and J lost 0; bases outside the gene matches: 7. CDR1 and CDR2 from the germline V gene are MDHEN and SYDVKM. CDR3 nucleotides: TGTGCCAGCAGTTTATCGTCAGGGGGCTATTCTAACTATGGCTACACCTTC. Amino acids: CASSLSSGGYSNYGYTF.

The genes are TRBV4-3 and TRBJ1-3; 8 nucleotides match TRBD1. Germline V lookup: CDR1 LGHNA, CDR2 YSLEER. After removal of 0 bases from V and 2 bases from J, the junction contained 0 bases not matched to a gene. CDR3 length equals 15 residues. The CDR3 here is CASSQDRGPGNTIYF. The CDR3 DNA reads as TGCGCCAGCAGCCAAGACAGGGGGCCTGGAAACACCATATATTTT.

The chain is built from TRBV7-2 and TRBJ2-7; D perhaps matches TRBD2 (5 bases). Trimming shortened V by 5 bases and J by 3 bases, and 17 bases separated the two germline ends. Germline-derived CDR1 and CDR2 are SGHTA and FQGNSA. The CDR3 runs 15 residues. In DNA form, the CDR3 reads TGTGCCAGCAGCCAGGCGGGCGGCGAATACTACGAGCAGTACTTC. Its translation is CASSQAGGEYYEQYF.

The J gene is TRBJ1-3, the V gene TRBV9, with a tentative D call TRBD1 (5 bases). V shed 1 base and J shed 0 bases, with 14 bases lying between them. There are 17 residues in the CDR3. Germline CDR1 and CDR2: SGDLS and YYNGEE. The CDR3 sequence: CASSVKPGLSSGNTIYF. The CDR3 region has the DNA TGTGCCAGCAGCGTAAAGCCGGGACTCAGCTCTGGAAACACCATATATTTT.

In DNA, the CDR3 is TGTGCCAGCAGTGATGTAGCCGGGGAGCTGTTTTTT. Translating it yields CASSDVAGELFF. The chain couples TRBV6-2 or TRBV6-3 to TRBJ2-2; D is uncertain. The CDR3 runs 12 residues. The V end lost 5 bases, the J end lost 6 bases, and 7 bases lay between the germline ends. Germline values: CDR1 MNHEY, CDR2 SVGEGT.

The chain carries TRBV4-1 and TRBJ2-5; weak D call: TRBD1 (6 bases). This CDR3 spans 15 amino acids. V was pared by 0 bases and J by 3 bases, with 11 bases between. Germline CDR1 MGHRA, CDR2 YSYEKL. CDR3 DNA: TGCGCCAGCAGCCAAGAAGAGGACAGTAAAGAGACCCAGTACTTC. Amino acid sequence: CASSQEEDSKETQYF.

This chain joins TRBV6-6 and TRBJ1-5; D may be TRBD1 (6 bases). The CDR3 contains 13 residues. Germline assignment: CDR1 MNHNY and CDR2 SVGAGI (reference sequence). The V and J ends lost 9 bases and 3 bases respectively, with 12 bases between them. CDR3 bases: TGTGCCAGTACAGGGTCCTTCAATCAGCCCCAGCATTTT. Translation gives CASTGSFNQPQHF.

This rearrangement joins TRBV24-1 to TRBJ2-5; 13 nucleotides match TRBD2. The CDR3 is made up of 19 amino acids. Trimming took 3 bases from V and 5 from J; bases not matched to a gene: 14. The germline gives CDR1 KGHDR, CDR2 SFDVKD. CDR3 amino acids: CATSDPLRTSGSGLETQYF. CDR3 DNA sequence: TGTGCCACCAGTGATCCCCTAAGGACTAGCGGGAGCGGGTTGGAGACCCAGTACTTC.

The CDR3 region has the DNA TGTGCCAGCGCCGATGGGGCCGCTGGCACAGATACGCAGTATTTT. Amino acid sequence: CASADGAAGTDTQYF. This chain uses TRBV18 with TRBJ2-3; TRBD1 might be the D (5 bases). V gave up 8 bases and J gave up 1 base, with 16 bases separating them. The CDR3 has 15 residues. Germline values: CDR1 KGHSH, CDR2 LQKENI.

This clone was observed once. V gene TRBV6-5 combines with J gene TRBJ1-4; 9 nucleotides line up with TRBD1. Germline V gives CDR1 MNHEY, CDR2 SVGAGI. Trimming took 10 bases from V and 7 from J; bases not matched to a gene: 7. This CDR3 spans 13 amino acids. CDR3 bases: TGTGCCACCACTGGACAGGGGTCTGAAAAACTGTTTTTT. Amino acid sequence: CATTGQGSEKLFF.